These 19 T cell receptor beta chains were all obtained from the same sample, sequenced in a study of T-cell reconstitution after alpha-beta-depleted transplantation in children. TCRbeta library preparation incorporated unique molecular identifiers. TCRdb reprocessed the PCR reads with MiXCR, giving one entry per CDR3 protein. This sample has about 420,000 distinct CDR3 sequences, with about 16% found just once. The sequences come from PBMCs, mostly from graft donor cells, collected 360 days after TCRalphabeta/CD19-depleted stem cell transplant. These receptors came from a boy under two years old who had a stem cell transplant for Wiskott-Aldrich syndrome, so the T cells may come from the graft donor.

This clonotype was observed a few times. This chain joins TRBV7-9 and TRBJ2-2; D not certain. V lost 3 bases and J lost 4, with 9 bases in between. Germline V lookup: CDR1 SEHNR, CDR2 FQNEAQ (reference sequence). The CDR3 extends over 14 amino acids. CDR3 DNA sequence: TGTGCCAGCAGCTTTCTTACGTCCACCGGGGAGCTGTTTTTT. It codes for CASSFLTSTGELFF. The variable domain in full, completed from reference TRBV7-9 and TRBJ2-2, reads DTGVSQNPRHKITKRGQNVTFRCDPISEHNRLYWYRQTLGQGPEFLTYFQNEAQLEKSRLLSDRFSAERPKGSFSTLEIQRTEQGDSAMYLCASSFLTSTGELFFGEGSRLTVL.

This clonotype was recorded a few times. The gene calls are TRBV12-3 or TRBV12-4 and TRBJ2-2, with TRBD2 matching 11 bases. The CDR3 consists of 15 residues. V lost 7 bases, J lost 5 bases, and 6 bases stayed unmatched. The CDR3, as DNA: TGTGCCAGCACCGACAGACTAGCGGGAACCGGGGAGCTGTTTTTT. This sequence encodes CASTDRLAGTGELFF.

The sample holds a few counts of this clonotype. CDR3 residues: CASSFHGPARYTGELFF. The CDR3 DNA sequence: TGTGCCAGCAGTTTCCATGGGCCCGCGAGATACACCGGGGAGCTGTTTTTT. V usage is TRBV12-3 or TRBV12-4 and J usage is TRBJ2-2; D gene unclear. The CDR3 is 17 residues long. The V and J ends lost 3 bases and 3 bases respectively, with 17 bases between them.

This clonotype has a handful of counts. The genes are TRBV5-1 and TRBJ2-1, with 8 bases lining up with TRBD2. Germline-derived CDR1 and CDR2 are SGHRS and YFSETQ. There are 15 residues in the CDR3. The V segment lost 6 bases and the J segment 4 bases; nucleotides outside the gene matches: 9. The DNA of the CDR3 is TGCGCCAGCATCTCTACTGGCGGGGGGTACAATGAGCAGTTCTTC. Its translation: CASISTGGGYNEQFF. Filled out from reference TRBV5-1 and TRBJ2-1, the complete variable domain reads KAGVTQTPRYLIKTRGQQVTLSCSPISGHRSVSWYQQTPGQGLQFLFEYFSETQRNKGNFPGRFSGRQFSNSRSEMNVSTLELGDSALYLCASISTGGGYNEQFFGPGTRLTVL.

This clonotype occurred many times. V and J are TRBV20-1 and TRBJ2-1; 9 positions agree with TRBD2. This CDR3 has 15 amino acids. The ends lost 6 bases at V and 7 bases at J; junction bases unmatched: 13. Germline-derived CDR1 and CDR2 are DFQATT and SNEGSKA (reference sequence). The CDR3 spells CSATKGLALNNEQFF. DNA for the CDR3: TGCAGTGCCACGAAAGGACTAGCGTTAAATAATGAGCAGTTCTTC.

This clonotype showed up just a few times. The chain joins TRBV11-2 to TRBJ2-7; TRBD1 might be the D (5 bases). Germline loops: CDR1 SGHAT, CDR2 FQNNGV. This CDR3 region has 15 residues. V was pared by 3 bases and J by 2 bases, with 14 bases between. The CDR3: CASSFPRTSTYEQYF. Written as DNA, the CDR3 is TGTGCCAGCAGCTTTCCTCGGACATCTACCTACGAGCAGTACTTC. The variable domain in full, completed from reference TRBV11-2 and TRBJ2-7, reads EAGVAQSPRYKIIEKRQSVAFWCNPISGHATLYWYQQILGQGPKLLIQFQNNGVVDDSQLPKDRFSAERLKGVDSTLKIQPAKLEDSAVYLCASSFPRTSTYEQYFGPGTRLTVT.

Details on this clonotype: The junction departs from germline at one end; a sequencing error may be responsible. V is TRBV3-1 and J is TRBJ2-7, with D possibly TRBD2 on 7 matching bases. The CDR3 sequence is 16 residues long. Germline assignment: CDR1 LGHDT and CDR2 YNNKEL (reference sequence). CDR3 DNA sequence: TGTGCCAGCACCCAAAGCTCGGGGGGCTACTCCTACGAGCAGTACTTC. This codes for CASTQSSGGYSYEQYF.

V gene TRBV11-1 combines with J gene TRBJ2-7; 9 bases match TRBD2. Germline assignment: CDR1 SGHAT and CDR2 FQDESV (reference sequence). The CDR3 is 19 residues long. The V gene end was trimmed by 0 bases and the J gene end by 0 bases; junction bases not matched to a gene: 12. The CDR3 DNA sequence: TGTGCCAGCAGCTTAGCTCCTAGCGGGAAAAGCTTTTACTCCTACGAGCAGTACTTC. This gives the protein CASSLAPSGKSFYSYEQYF.

V is TRBV19 and J is TRBJ2-5; D is possibly TRBD1 (5 bases). The CDR3 has 16 amino acids. The ends were cut back, 7 bases at V and 1 base at J, with 19 bases in the middle. Germline V gene lookup returns CDR1 LNHDA and CDR2 SQIVND (reference sequence). This chain's CDR3 is CASTAGQFPFQETQYF. The CDR3 DNA reads TGTGCCAGTACCGCAGGGCAATTCCCTTTCCAAGAGACCCAGTACTTC. Combining the CDR3 with reference TRBV19 and TRBJ2-5 gives the whole variable domain DGGITQSPKYLFRKEGQNVTLSCEQNLNHDAMYWYRQDPGQGLRLIYYSQIVNDFQKGDIAEGYSVSREKKESFPLTVTSAQKNPTAFYLCASTAGQFPFQETQYFGPGTRLLVL.

This clonotype showed up just a few times. The chain recombines TRBV5-1 with TRBJ2-1; D is possibly TRBD1 (6 bases). Trimming left V 5 bases short and J 4 bases short, with 7 bases between. The V gene's germline CDR1 is SGHRS and CDR2 YFSETQ. This CDR3 is 12 amino acids long. Here the CDR3 DNA reads TGCGCCAGCAGGGACAGTTACAATGAGCAGTTCTTC. Its translation: CASRDSYNEQFF. Supplemented by reference TRBV5-1 and TRBJ2-1, the full variable domain reads KAGVTQTPRYLIKTRGQQVTLSCSPISGHRSVSWYQQTPGQGLQFLFEYFSETQRNKGNFPGRFSGRQFSNSRSEMNVSTLELGDSALYLCASRDSYNEQFFGPGTRLTVL.

CDR3 in DNA: TGTGCCAGCACCCGGTCTTACGAGCAGTACTTC. Translated: CASTRSYEQYF. The V and J genes are TRBV2 and TRBJ2-7; D uncertain. Germline V CDR1 and CDR2: SNHLY, FYNNEI. Trimming stripped 7 bases from V and 4 bases from J, with 8 bases between. The CDR3 spans 11 residues.

This chain joins TRBV5-1 and TRBJ2-3; D possibly corresponds to TRBD1 (6 bases). The germline gives CDR1 SGHRS, CDR2 YFSETQ. The CDR3 runs 18 residues. The germline V and J ends were trimmed by 4 bases and 0 bases, with 21 bases remaining between them. The CDR3 region has the DNA TGCGCCAGCAGCGTGACAGGTGGGAGTTTTTCTAGCACAGATACGCAGTATTTT. This codes for CASSVTGGSFSSTDTQYF. Full variable domain (remainder filled in from reference TRBV5-1 and TRBJ2-3): KAGVTQTPRYLIKTRGQQVTLSCSPISGHRSVSWYQQTPGQGLQFLFEYFSETQRNKGNFPGRFSGRQFSNSRSEMNVSTLELGDSALYLCASSVTGGSFSSTDTQYFGPGTRLTVL.

The chain recombines TRBV29-1 with TRBJ2-1; 8 bases agree with TRBD1. CDR1 and CDR2 from the germline V gene are SQVTM and ANQGSEA. The junction had 0 bases not matched to a gene; V was cut back by 4 bases and J by 1 base. This CDR3 has 13 residues. The CDR3 DNA sequence: TGCAGCGTTGGGGACAGGTCCTACAATGAGCAGTTCTTC. It yields the protein CSVGDRSYNEQFF.

The V and J genes are TRBV10-3 and TRBJ2-1; D perhaps matches TRBD2 (7 bases). This CDR3 spans 14 amino acids. Germline V gene sequence: CDR1 ENHRY, CDR2 SYGVKD. V was pared by 5 bases and J by 9 bases, with 17 bases between. The CDR3 reads CAISPGAGAIEQFF. CDR3 nucleotides: TGTGCCATCAGTCCGGGGGCGGGGGCTATTGAGCAGTTCTTC.

The chain has TRBV5-6 and TRBJ2-3, with 8 bases matching TRBD2. Trimming took 1 base from V and 0 from J; bases not matched to a gene: 7. Per the germline V gene, CDR1 is SGHDT and CDR2 is YYEEEE. This CDR3 has 17 amino acids. CDR3 sequence (DNA): TGTGCCAGCAGCTTGATTAGCGGGGCCTCTAGCACAGATACGCAGTATTTT. It is translated as CASSLISGASSTDTQYF.

The rearrangement joins TRBV4-3 to TRBJ2-1; 9 bases map to TRBD1. From germline, CDR1 is LGHNA and CDR2 YSLEER. J was trimmed by 2 bases and V by 0 bases; bases with no gene match: 2. The CDR3 sequence is 16 residues long. As DNA, the CDR3 is TGCGCCAGCAGCCAAGACCACAGGGGGCCCTACAATGAGCAGTTCTTC. It encodes CASSQDHRGPYNEQFF.

This sequence joins TRBV4-3 and TRBJ2-7; 8 bases are shared with TRBD2. This CDR3 spans 15 amino acids. With V trimmed by 1 base and J by 1 base, 3 bases remained unmatched. CDR1 and CDR2 (germline): LGHNA, YSLEER. CDR3 nucleotide sequence: TGCGCCAGCAGCCAAGGAGCGGGAGAGTCCTACGAGCAGTACTTC. As protein: CASSQGAGESYEQYF.

This clonotype was picked up a small number of times. The rearrangement uses TRBV5-1 and TRBJ2-1, with TRBD1 matching over 8 bases. The CDR3 is 12 amino acids. V lost 5 bases and J lost 8; bases outside the gene matches: 3. Germline-derived CDR1 and CDR2 are SGHRS and YFSETQ. In DNA, the CDR3 is TGCGCCAGCAGGGCGACAGGGGATGAGCAGTTCTTC. Translated: CASRATGDEQFF.

This sequence joins TRBV6-2 or TRBV6-3 and TRBJ2-2, with 7 bases aligning to TRBD2. This CDR3 has 18 amino acids. Losses at the gene ends were 2 bases for V and 5 bases for J; bases not matched to a gene: 14. The germline V gene encodes CDR1 MNHEY and CDR2 SVGEGT. CDR3 amino acids: CASSYRPAGLEGTGELFF. In nucleotides, the CDR3 is TGTGCCAGCAGTTACAGGCCAGCGGGATTAGAGGGGACCGGGGAGCTGTTTTTT.